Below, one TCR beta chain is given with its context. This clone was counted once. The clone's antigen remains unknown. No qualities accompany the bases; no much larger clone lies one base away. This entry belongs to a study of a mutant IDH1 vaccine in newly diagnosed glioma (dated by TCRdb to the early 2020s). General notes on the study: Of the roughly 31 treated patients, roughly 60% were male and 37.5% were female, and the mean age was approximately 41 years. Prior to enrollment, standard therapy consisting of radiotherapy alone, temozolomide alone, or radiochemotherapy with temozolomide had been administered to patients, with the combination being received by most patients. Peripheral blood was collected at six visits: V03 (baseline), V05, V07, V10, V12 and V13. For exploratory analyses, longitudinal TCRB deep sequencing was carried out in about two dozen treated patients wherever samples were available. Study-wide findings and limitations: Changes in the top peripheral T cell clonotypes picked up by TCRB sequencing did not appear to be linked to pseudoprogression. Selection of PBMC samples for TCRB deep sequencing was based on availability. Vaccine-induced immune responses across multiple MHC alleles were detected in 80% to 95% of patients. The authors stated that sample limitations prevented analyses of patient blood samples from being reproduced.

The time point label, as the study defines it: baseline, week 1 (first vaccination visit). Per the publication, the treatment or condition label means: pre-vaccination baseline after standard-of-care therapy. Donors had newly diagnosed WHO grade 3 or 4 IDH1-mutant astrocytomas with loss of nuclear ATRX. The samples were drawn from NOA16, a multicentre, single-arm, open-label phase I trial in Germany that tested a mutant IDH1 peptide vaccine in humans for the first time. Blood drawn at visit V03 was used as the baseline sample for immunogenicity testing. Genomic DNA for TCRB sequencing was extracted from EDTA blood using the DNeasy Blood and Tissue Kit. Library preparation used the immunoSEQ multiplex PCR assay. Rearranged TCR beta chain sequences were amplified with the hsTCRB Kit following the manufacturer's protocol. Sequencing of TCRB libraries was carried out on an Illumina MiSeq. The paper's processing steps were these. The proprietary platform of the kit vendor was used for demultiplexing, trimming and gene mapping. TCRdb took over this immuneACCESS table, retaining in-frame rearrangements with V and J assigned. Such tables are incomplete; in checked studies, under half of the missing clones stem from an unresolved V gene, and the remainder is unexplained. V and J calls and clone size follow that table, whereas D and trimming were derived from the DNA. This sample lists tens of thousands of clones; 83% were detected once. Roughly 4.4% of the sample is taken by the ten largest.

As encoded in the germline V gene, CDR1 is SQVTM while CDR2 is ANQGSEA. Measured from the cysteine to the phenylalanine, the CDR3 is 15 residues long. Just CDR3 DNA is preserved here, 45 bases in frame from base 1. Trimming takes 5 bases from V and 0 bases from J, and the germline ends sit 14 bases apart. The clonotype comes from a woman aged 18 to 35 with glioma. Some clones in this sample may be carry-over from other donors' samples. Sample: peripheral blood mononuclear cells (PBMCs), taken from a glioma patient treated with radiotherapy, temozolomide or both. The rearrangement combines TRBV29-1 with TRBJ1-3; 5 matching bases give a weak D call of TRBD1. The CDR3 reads CSVWGGSDSGNTIYF. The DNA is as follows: TGCAGCGTTTGGGGCGGATCCGACTCTGGAAACACCATATATTTT.